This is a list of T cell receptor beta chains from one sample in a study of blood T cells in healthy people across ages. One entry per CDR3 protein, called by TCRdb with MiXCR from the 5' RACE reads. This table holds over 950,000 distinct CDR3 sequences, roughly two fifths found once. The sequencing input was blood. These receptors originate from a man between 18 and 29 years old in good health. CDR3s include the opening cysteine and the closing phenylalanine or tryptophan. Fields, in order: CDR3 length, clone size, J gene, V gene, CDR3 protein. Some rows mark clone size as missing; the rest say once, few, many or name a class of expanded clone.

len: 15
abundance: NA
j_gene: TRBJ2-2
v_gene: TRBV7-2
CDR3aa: CASSLEGISGGELFF

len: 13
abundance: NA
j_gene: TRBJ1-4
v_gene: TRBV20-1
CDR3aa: CSARVATNEKLFF

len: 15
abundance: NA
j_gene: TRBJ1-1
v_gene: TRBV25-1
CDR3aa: CASSELAGVNTEAFF

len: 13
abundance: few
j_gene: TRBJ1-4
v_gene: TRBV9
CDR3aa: CASSVWTGEKLFF

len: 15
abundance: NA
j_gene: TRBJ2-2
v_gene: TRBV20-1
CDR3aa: CSAPVGGADTGELFF

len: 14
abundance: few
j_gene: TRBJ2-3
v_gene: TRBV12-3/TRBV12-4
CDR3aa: CASRGGFGPDTQYF

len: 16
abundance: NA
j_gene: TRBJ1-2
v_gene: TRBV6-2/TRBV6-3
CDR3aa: CASSYQPSGGRYGYTF

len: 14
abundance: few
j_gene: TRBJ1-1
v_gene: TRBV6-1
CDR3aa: CASSGPGVNTEAFF

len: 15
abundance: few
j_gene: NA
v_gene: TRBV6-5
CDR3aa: CASSYSRRGGYEQYF

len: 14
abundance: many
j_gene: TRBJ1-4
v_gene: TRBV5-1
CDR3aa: CASSLTGRDEKLFF

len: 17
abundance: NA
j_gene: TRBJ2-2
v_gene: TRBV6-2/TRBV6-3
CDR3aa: CASSYSAGGFGAGELFF

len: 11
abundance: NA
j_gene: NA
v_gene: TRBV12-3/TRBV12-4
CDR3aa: CASNLHNEQYF

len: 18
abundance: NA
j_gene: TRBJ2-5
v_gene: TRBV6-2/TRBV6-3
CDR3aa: CAISYSIEGEGYQETQYF

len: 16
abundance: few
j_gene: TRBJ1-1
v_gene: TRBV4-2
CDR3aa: CASSRTGTGVNTEAFF

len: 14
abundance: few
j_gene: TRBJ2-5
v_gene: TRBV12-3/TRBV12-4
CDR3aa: CASSFGRGLETQYF

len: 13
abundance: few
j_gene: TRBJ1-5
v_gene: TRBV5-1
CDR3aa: CASSAGPNQPQHF

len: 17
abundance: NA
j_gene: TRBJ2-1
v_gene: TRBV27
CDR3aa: CASSSPSDGGLYNEQFF

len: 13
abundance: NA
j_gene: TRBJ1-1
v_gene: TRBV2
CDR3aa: CASRLSGTPTAFF

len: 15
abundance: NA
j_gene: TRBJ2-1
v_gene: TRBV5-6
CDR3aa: CASSRRGRIGNEQFF

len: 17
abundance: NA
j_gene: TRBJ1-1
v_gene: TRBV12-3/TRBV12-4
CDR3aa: CASSPMDWAQMNTEAFF

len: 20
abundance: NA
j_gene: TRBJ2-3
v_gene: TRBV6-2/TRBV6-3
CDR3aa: CASSYARGTSEAPWADTQYF

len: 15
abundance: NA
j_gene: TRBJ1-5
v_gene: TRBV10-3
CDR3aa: CAISEGDRAGQPQHF

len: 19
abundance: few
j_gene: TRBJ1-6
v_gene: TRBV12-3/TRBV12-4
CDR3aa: CASSFVGPSTGSYNSPLHF

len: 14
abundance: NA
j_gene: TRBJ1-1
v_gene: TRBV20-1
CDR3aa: CSARDRAGNTEAFF

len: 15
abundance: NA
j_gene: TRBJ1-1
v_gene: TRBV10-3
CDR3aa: CAISGGTGMNTEAFF

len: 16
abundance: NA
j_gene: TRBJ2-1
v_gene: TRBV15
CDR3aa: CATSREASGGFYEQFF

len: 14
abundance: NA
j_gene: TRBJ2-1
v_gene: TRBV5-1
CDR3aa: CASRPGGINNEQFF

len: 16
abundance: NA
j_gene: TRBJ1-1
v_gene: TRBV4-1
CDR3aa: CASSRQEVGVNTEAFF

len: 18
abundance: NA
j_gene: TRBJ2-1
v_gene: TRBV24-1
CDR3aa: CATSDLRTDLSSYNEQFF